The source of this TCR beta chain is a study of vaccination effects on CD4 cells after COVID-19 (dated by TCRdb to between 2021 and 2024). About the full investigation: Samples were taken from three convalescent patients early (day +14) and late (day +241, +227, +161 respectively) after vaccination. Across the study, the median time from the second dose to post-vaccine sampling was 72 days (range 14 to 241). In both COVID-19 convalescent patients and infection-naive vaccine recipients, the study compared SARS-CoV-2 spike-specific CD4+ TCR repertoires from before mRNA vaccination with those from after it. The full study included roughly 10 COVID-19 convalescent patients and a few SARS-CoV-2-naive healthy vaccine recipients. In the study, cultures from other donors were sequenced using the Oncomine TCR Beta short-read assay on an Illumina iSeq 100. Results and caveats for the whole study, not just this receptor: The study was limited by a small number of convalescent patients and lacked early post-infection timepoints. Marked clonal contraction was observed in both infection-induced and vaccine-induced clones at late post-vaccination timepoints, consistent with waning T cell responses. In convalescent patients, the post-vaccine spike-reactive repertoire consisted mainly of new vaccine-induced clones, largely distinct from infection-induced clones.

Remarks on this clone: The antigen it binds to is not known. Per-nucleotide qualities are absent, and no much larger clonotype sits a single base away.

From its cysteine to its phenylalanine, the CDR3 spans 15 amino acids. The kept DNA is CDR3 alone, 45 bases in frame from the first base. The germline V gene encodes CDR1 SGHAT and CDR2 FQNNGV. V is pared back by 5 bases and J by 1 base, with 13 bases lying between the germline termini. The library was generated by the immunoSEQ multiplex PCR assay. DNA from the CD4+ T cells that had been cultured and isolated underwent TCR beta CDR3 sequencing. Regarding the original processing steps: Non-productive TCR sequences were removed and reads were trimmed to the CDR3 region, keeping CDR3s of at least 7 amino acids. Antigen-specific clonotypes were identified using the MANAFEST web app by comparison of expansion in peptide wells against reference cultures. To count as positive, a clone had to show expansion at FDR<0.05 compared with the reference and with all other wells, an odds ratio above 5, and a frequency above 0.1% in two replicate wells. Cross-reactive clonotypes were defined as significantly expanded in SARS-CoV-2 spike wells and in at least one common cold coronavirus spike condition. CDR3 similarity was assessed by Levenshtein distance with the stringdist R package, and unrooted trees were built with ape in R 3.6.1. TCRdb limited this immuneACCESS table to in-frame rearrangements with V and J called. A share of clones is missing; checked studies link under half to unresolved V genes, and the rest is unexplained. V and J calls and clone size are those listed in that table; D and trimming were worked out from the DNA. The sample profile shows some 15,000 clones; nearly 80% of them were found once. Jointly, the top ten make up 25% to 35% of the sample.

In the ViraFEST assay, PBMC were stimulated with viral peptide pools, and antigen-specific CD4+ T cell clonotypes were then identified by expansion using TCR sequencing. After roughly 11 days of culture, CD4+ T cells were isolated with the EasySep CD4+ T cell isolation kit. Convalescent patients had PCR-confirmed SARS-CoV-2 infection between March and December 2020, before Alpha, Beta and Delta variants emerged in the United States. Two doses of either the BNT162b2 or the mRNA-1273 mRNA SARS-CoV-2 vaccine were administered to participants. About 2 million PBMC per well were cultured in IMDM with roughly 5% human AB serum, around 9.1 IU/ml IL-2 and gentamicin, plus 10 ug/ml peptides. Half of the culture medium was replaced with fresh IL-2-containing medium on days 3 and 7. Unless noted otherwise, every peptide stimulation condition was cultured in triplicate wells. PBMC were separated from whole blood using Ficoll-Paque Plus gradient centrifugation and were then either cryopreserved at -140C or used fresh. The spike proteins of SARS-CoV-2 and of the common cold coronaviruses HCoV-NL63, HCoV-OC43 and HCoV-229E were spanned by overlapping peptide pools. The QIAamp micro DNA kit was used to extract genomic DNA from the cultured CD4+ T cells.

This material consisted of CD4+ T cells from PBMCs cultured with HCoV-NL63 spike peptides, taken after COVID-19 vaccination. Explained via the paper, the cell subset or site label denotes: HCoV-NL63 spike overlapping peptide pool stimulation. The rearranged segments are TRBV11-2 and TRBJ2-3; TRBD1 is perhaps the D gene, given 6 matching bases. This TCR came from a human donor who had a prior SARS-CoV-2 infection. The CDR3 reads CASSPETGGTDTQYF. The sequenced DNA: TGTGCCAGCAGCCCCGAGACAGGCGGCACAGATACGCAGTATTTT.